This entry lists 10 T cell receptor beta chains sequenced from one sample in a study of identical twins. TCRdb processed the 5' RACE reads anew with MiXCR; each CDR3 protein has one entry. The sample lists approximately 530,000 distinct CDR3 sequences; approximately 20% were seen once. These same records also appear under a second study, on yellow fever vaccine responses in identical twins.

The sample comprised CD4+ T cells sorted from blood. The origin of the receptors is a young woman in good health.

This rearrangement joins TRBV20-1 to TRBJ2-7; the D is unclear. V was trimmed by 2 bases and J by 5 bases, leaving 13 bases between them. The CDR3 contains 13 residues. The germline V gene encodes CDR1 DFQATT and CDR2 SNEGSKA (reference sequence). CDR3 protein: CSARIGNGDEQYV. CDR3 sequence (DNA): TGCAGTGCTAGAATTGGGAACGGTGACGAGCAGTACGTC.

The chain joins TRBV6-1 to TRBJ1-1; D gene uncertain. The germline gives CDR1 MNHNS, CDR2 SASEGT. This CDR3 region has 15 residues. V lost 6 bases, J lost 0 bases, and 14 bases lay in between. The CDR3 protein is CASRPPRTVNTEAFF. The CDR3 region has the DNA TGTGCCAGCAGACCCCCTCGGACGGTGAACACTGAAGCTTTCTTT.

The V gene is TRBV10-3, the J gene TRBJ1-1; 9 nucleotides agree with TRBD1. Looked up from germline, CDR1 is ENHRY and CDR2 is SYGVKD. The V and J ends lost 2 bases and 11 bases, in that order; junction bases with no gene match: 3. There are 12 residues in the CDR3. The CDR3 DNA sequence: TGTGCCATCAGTGAGGGACAGGGGTCTGCTTTCTTT. This encodes CAISEGQGSAFF.

The V and J genes are TRBV7-2 and TRBJ2-2, with TRBD2 as a possible D gene (6 bases). Germline values: CDR1 SGHTA, CDR2 FQGNSA. Between the trimmed V and J ends, which lost 7 bases and 7 bases, there was a span of 19 bases. The CDR3 is 15 residues long. CDR3 protein: CASTLSGTLIGELFF. CDR3 coding DNA: TGTGCCAGCACCCTTTCCGGGACTCTTATCGGGGAGCTGTTTTTT. Using reference TRBV7-2 and TRBJ2-2 for the parts outside the CDR3, the full variable domain is GAGVSQSPSNKVTEKGKDVELRCDPISGHTALYWYRQSLGQGLEFLIYFQGNSAPDKSGLPSDRFSAERTGGSVSTLTIQRTQQEDSAVYLCASTLSGTLIGELFFGEGSRLTVL.

The chain joins TRBV7-7 to TRBJ2-7; 9 nucleotides agree with TRBD1. The CDR3 is made up of 13 amino acids. Germline-derived CDR1 and CDR2 are SSHAT and FNYEAQ (reference sequence). Trimming at V came to 5 bases and at J to 3 bases, leaving 2 bases not matched to a gene. The DNA of the CDR3 is TGTGCCAGCAGCGCGACAGGGGGCTACGAGCAGTACTTC. Its protein product is CASSATGGYEQYF.

V gene TRBV20-1 combines with J gene TRBJ2-7; 11 nucleotides match TRBD1. Germline V gene lookup returns CDR1 DFQATT and CDR2 SNEGSKA (reference sequence). Trimming at V came to 6 bases and at J to 6 bases, leaving 7 bases not matched to a gene. This CDR3 has 13 amino acids. CDR3 in amino acids: CSAVGQGVIEQYF. The CDR3 nucleotides are TGCAGTGCCGTGGGACAGGGGGTTATCGAGCAGTACTTC.

There are a few counts of this clonotype. The chain recombines TRBV12-3 or TRBV12-4 with TRBJ1-5, with D unresolved. V lost 3 bases, J lost 11 bases, and 11 bases lay in between. CDR3 length equals 12 residues. CDR3 DNA: TGTGCCAGCAGTTTCCGACTAAGTGCCCAGCATTTT. It translates to CASSFRLSAQHF.

In its sample, this clonotype was seen a few times. The chain uses TRBV18 and TRBJ2-7, with TRBD1 identical over 8 bases. Trimming took 3 bases from V and 12 from J; bases not matched to a gene: 10. The CDR3 has 13 amino acids. The germline V gene encodes CDR1 KGHSH and CDR2 LQKENI. CDR3 in amino acids: CASSPGRQGKLYF. CDR3 sequence (DNA): TGTGCCAGCTCACCTGGCCGACAGGGGAAGTTGTACTTC.

This clonotype turned up a few times. This sequence joins TRBV27 and TRBJ2-7, with D maybe TRBD2 (5 bases). The germline V gene has CDR1 MNHEY and CDR2 SMNVEV (reference sequence). The CDR3 spans 14 residues. The V and J ends lost 6 bases and 0 bases respectively, with 12 bases between them. This CDR3 reads CASSRRGDSYEQYF. CDR3 bases: TGTGCCAGCAGCCGCCGGGGAGACTCCTACGAGCAGTACTTC.

V usage is TRBV11-3 and J usage is TRBJ2-1; TRBD2 matches at 7 bases. Per the germline V gene, CDR1 is SGHNT and CDR2 is YENEEA. This CDR3 has 14 residues. J lost 6 bases, V lost 4 bases, and 6 bases had no gene match. For the CDR3, the DNA is TGTGCCAGCAGCTCCGGACTAGGCGGCAATGAGCAGTTCTTC. Translated: CASSSGLGGNEQFF.